A selection of T cell receptor beta chains follows, all from one sample in a study of early T cells in non-severe SARS-CoV-2 infection. TCRdb analysed the 5' RACE reads with MiXCR anew, one entry per CDR3 protein. This table holds approximately 64,000 distinct CDR3 sequences, about 4.9% found once. The sample taken for sequencing was whole blood. These receptors originate from an adult who was a healthcare worker with PCR-confirmed SARS-CoV-2 infection or an uninfected control (not recorded which). CDR3s include the opening cysteine and the closing phenylalanine or tryptophan. D genes are given only for firm matches. Size is stated for part of the rows, as once, few or many counts, or as a class when the clone is expanded.

cdr3_aa: CATRRDTNSPLHF; cdr3_nt: TGTGCCACGCGACGGGACACTAATTCACCCCTCCACTTT; v_call: TRBV15; clone_size: few; d_call: .; j_call: TRBJ1-6
cdr3_aa: CASSHRLGWDEQFF; cdr3_nt: TGTGCCAGCAGCCATCGACTAGGCTGGGATGAGCAGTTCTTC; v_call: TRBV12-3/TRBV12-4; clone_size: many; d_call: .; j_call: TRBJ2-1
cdr3_aa: CSAREPSGFTDTQYF; cdr3_nt: TGCAGTGCTAGAGAGCCTAGCGGATTCACAGATACGCAGTATTTT; v_call: TRBV20-1; clone_size: many; d_call: TRBD2; j_call: TRBJ2-3
cdr3_aa: CSVEGTDYGYTF; cdr3_nt: TGCAGCGTTGAAGGTACAGACTATGGCTACACCTTC; v_call: TRBV29-1; clone_size: many; d_call: .; j_call: TRBJ1-2
cdr3_aa: CASSQDGGAYYGYTF; cdr3_nt: TGCGCCAGCAGCCAAGATGGGGGAGCCTACTATGGCTACACCTTC; v_call: TRBV4-3; clone_size: .; d_call: .; j_call: TRBJ1-2
cdr3_aa: CASSRRVSGSTDTQYF; cdr3_nt: TGTGCCAGCAGCCGACGAGTTAGCGGATCCACAGATACGCAGTATTTT; v_call: TRBV5-4; clone_size: many; d_call: .; j_call: TRBJ2-3
cdr3_aa: CASSARRDDGYTF; cdr3_nt: TGTGCCAGCAGCGCGCGGAGGGATGATGGCTACACCTTC; v_call: TRBV3-1; clone_size: many; d_call: .; j_call: TRBJ1-2
cdr3_aa: CASSFRGVTNEKLFF; cdr3_nt: TGTGCCAGCAGCTTTAGAGGGGTGACTAATGAAAAACTGTTTTTT; v_call: TRBV11-2; clone_size: many; d_call: .; j_call: TRBJ1-4
cdr3_aa: CSASRTSGGYNEQFF; cdr3_nt: TGCAGTGCTAGTAGGACTAGCGGGGGCTACAATGAGCAGTTCTTC; v_call: TRBV20-1; clone_size: .; d_call: TRBD2; j_call: TRBJ2-1
cdr3_aa: CASSKAVSSGGTEAFF; cdr3_nt: TGTGCCAGCAGCAAAGCGGTATCCTCTGGGGGCACTGAAGCTTTCTTT; v_call: TRBV21-1; clone_size: many; d_call: .; j_call: TRBJ1-1
cdr3_aa: CASSFVMDRITRAFF; cdr3_nt: TGTGCCAGCAGCTTTGTAATGGACAGGATCACGCGAGCTTTCTTT; v_call: TRBV11-2; clone_size: many; d_call: TRBD1; j_call: TRBJ1-1
cdr3_aa: CASSPQGRSAKNIQYF; cdr3_nt: TGTGCCAGCAGCCCGCAGGGCAGGTCGGCCAAAAACATTCAGTACTTC; v_call: TRBV4-2; clone_size: few; d_call: .; j_call: TRBJ2-4
cdr3_aa: CASRSEFTTNTGELFF; cdr3_nt: TGTGCCAGCAGGAGCGAGTTTACCACGAACACCGGGGAGCTGTTTTTT; v_call: TRBV11-2; clone_size: .; d_call: .; j_call: TRBJ2-2
cdr3_aa: CASSTDFDGGELFF; cdr3_nt: TGTGCCAGCAGTACGGACTTCGACGGCGGGGAGCTGTTTTTT; v_call: TRBV12-3/TRBV12-4; clone_size: many; d_call: .; j_call: TRBJ2-2
cdr3_aa: CASSTSSREPQHF; cdr3_nt: TGTGCCAGTAGTACTTCATCCAGGGAGCCCCAGCATTTT; v_call: TRBV19; clone_size: many; d_call: .; j_call: TRBJ1-5
cdr3_aa: CASSRRRSGAGVPNTDTQYF; cdr3_nt: TGTGCCAGCAGCCGTCGGCGCAGCGGAGCGGGAGTTCCGAACACAGATACGCAGTATTTT; v_call: TRBV4-2; clone_size: many; d_call: TRBD2; j_call: TRBJ2-3
cdr3_aa: CASSLVTSGYTF; cdr3_nt: TGTGCCAGCAGCTTAGTAACGAGCGGCTACACCTTC; v_call: TRBV7-9; clone_size: many; d_call: .; j_call: TRBJ1-2
cdr3_aa: CASSQNPGARNSPLHF; cdr3_nt: TGTGCCAGCAGCCAAAACCCCGGGGCGAGGAACTCACCCCTCCACTTT; v_call: TRBV4-2; clone_size: many; d_call: .; j_call: TRBJ1-6
cdr3_aa: CASSFGTSLYEQYF; cdr3_nt: TGTGCCAGCAGTTTCGGGACTAGCCTCTACGAGCAGTACTTC; v_call: TRBV12-3/TRBV12-4; clone_size: many; d_call: TRBD2; j_call: TRBJ2-7
cdr3_aa: CSARAGSQNEQFF; cdr3_nt: TGCAGTGCTAGGGCGGGCTCTCAAAATGAGCAGTTCTTC; v_call: TRBV20-1; clone_size: many; d_call: .; j_call: TRBJ2-1
cdr3_aa: CASSQLGGTGELFF; cdr3_nt: TGTGCCAGCAGCCAGCTGGGAGGGACCGGGGAGCTGTTTTTT; v_call: TRBV3-1; clone_size: many; d_call: TRBD2; j_call: TRBJ2-2
cdr3_aa: CASSYRGFNEQFF; cdr3_nt: TGTGCCAGCAGTTACAGGGGTTTCAATGAGCAGTTCTTC; v_call: TRBV6-2/TRBV6-3; clone_size: many; d_call: .; j_call: TRBJ2-1
cdr3_aa: CASSPVPEGEQYF; cdr3_nt: TGCGCCAGCAGCCCCGTCCCCGAGGGTGAGCAGTACTTC; v_call: TRBV5-1; clone_size: many; d_call: .; j_call: TRBJ2-7
cdr3_aa: CASSSRGTGGLVEAFF; cdr3_nt: TGTGCCAGCAGTTCGAGAGGGACAGGGGGCCTAGTTGAAGCTTTCTTT; v_call: TRBV27; clone_size: .; d_call: TRBD1; j_call: TRBJ1-1
cdr3_aa: CASSLGTTYYF; cdr3_nt: TGTGCCAGCAGCTTAGGGACGACATATTATTTT; v_call: TRBV7-9; clone_size: many; d_call: .; j_call: TRBJ2-3
cdr3_aa: CASSPGASNEQFF; cdr3_nt: TGTGCCAGCAGCCCAGGTGCTAGCAATGAGCAGTTCTTC; v_call: TRBV7-9; clone_size: few; d_call: .; j_call: TRBJ2-1